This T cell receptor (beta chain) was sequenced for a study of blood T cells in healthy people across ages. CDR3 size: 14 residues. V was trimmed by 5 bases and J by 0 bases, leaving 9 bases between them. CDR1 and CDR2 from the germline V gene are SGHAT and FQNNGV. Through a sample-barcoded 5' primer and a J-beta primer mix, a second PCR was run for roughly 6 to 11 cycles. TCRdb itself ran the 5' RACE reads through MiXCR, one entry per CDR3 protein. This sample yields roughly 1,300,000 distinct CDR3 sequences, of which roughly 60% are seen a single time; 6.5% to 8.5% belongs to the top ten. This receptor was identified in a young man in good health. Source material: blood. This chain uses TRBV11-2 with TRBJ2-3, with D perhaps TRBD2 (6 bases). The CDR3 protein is CASSADYSTDTQYF. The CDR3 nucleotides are TGTGCCAGCAGCGCGGACTACAGCACAGATACGCAGTATTTT.